This TCR beta chain was observed in a study of blood T cells in healthy people across ages. About this clonotype itself: At one of its ends the junction is not consistent with the germline gene, which may arise from a read error.

Germline V gives CDR1 LNHNV, CDR2 YYDKDF (reference sequence). This CDR3 spans 18 amino acids. A second PCR of roughly 6 to 12 cycles used a sample-barcoded 5' primer and a J-beta primer mix. In TCRdb, the 5' RACE reads were re-called with MiXCR into one record per CDR3 protein. The sample includes about 600,000 distinct CDR3 sequences, less than 60% of them seen just once. The specimen sequenced was blood. The source of this sequence is a man of 80 years or more in good health. The chain uses TRBV15 and TRBJ2-7; D tentatively reads TRBD1 or TRBD2 (5 bases each). The chain's CDR3 is CATSRDSRARGFFYERYF. The CDR3, as DNA: TGTGCCACCAGCAGAGATTCCAGGGCGAGGGGCTTTTTTTACGAGCGGTACTTC. The variable domain in full, completed from reference TRBV15 and TRBJ2-7, reads DAMVIQNPRYQVTQFGKPVTLSCSQTLNHNVMYWYQQKSSQAPKLLFHYYDKDFNNEADTPDNFQSRRPNTSFCFLDIRSPGLGDTAMYLCATSRDSRARGFFYERYFGPGTRLTVT.